This TCR beta chain was sequenced in a study of shared clonotypes between healthy human individuals. General observations from the study: In general, naive subsets displayed greater estimated richness than memory subsets did.

The data were produced by immunoSEQ multiplex PCR, yet TCRdb's version contains in-frame clones alone and is incomplete. The sample has some 2 million clones, over 85% seen once. Germline lookup yields CDR1 MDHEN and CDR2 SYDVKM. Trimming shortened V by 1 base and J by 5 bases, and 14 bases separated the two germline ends. The CDR3 covers 15 residues. Note on this clone: The antigen is not known.

The sequenced sample consisted of naive CD4+ T cells sorted from blood. This sample's subset: CD45RA+ positively selected. The genes are TRBV28 and TRBJ2-5; weak D call: TRBD2 (6 bases). The TCR originated in a man younger than 35 in good health. Written as DNA, the CDR3 is TGTGCCAGCAGTTTATACGGAGGGGTTTGGGAGACCCAGTACTTC. This gives the protein CASSLYGGVWETQYF.